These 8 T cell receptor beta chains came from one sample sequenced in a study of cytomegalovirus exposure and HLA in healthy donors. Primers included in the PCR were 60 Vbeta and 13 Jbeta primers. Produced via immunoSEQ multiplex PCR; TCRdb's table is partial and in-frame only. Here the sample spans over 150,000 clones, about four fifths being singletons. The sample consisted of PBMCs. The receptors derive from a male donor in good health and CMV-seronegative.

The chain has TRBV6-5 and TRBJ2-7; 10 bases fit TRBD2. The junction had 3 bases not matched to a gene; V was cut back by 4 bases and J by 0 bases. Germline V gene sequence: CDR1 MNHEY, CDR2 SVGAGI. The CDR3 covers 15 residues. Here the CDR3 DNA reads TGTGCCAGCAGTTTCTTAGCGGGGGGCTCCTACGAGCAGTACTTC. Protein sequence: CASSFLAGGSYEQYF.

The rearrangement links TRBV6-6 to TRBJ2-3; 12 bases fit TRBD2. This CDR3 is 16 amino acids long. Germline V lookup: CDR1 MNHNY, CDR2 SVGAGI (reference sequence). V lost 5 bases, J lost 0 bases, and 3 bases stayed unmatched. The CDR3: CASSKLAGGSTDTQYF. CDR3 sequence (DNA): TGTGCCAGCAGTAAACTAGCGGGGGGAAGCACAGATACGCAGTATTTT.

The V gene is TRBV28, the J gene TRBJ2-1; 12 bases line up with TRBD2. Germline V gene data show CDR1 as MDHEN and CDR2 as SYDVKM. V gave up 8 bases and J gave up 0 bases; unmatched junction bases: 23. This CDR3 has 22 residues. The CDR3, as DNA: TGTGCCAGCTTTCGGGGCCCACAGGTTACGGGACTAGCGGGCCCCTCCTACAATGAGCAGTTCTTC. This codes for CASFRGPQVTGLAGPSYNEQFF. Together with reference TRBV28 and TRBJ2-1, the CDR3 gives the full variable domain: DVKVTQSSRYLVKRTGEKVFLECVQDMDHENMFWYRQDPGLGLRLIYFSYDVKMKEKGDIPEGYSVSREKKERFSLILESASTNQTSMYLCASFRGPQVTGLAGPSYNEQFFGPGTRLTVL.

The CDR3 here is CASSVRGSQDTQYF. The CDR3 DNA reads as TGTGCCAGCAGCGTCAGGGGGTCTCAAGATACGCAGTATTTT. The V and J genes are TRBV5-4 and TRBJ2-3, with 7 bases identical to TRBD1. The germline CDR1 and CDR2 sequences are SGHNT and YYREEE (reference sequence). Trimming cost V 4 bases and J 5 bases; bases outside gene matches: 7. The CDR3 length is 14 residues.

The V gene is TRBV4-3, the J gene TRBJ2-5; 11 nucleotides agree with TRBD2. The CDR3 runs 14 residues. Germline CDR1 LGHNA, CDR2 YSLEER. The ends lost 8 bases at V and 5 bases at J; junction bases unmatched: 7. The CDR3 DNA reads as TGCGCCAGCGTGGCTAGCGGGAGGTCCGAGACCCAGTACTTC. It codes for CASVASGRSETQYF.

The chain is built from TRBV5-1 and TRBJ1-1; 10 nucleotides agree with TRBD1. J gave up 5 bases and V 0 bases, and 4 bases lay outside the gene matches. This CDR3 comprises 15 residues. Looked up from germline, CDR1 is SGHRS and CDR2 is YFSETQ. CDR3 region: CASSLVGQGGTEAFF. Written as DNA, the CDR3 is TGCGCCAGCAGCTTGGTCGGACAGGGGGGAACTGAAGCTTTCTTT. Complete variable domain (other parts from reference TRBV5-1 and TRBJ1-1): KAGVTQTPRYLIKTRGQQVTLSCSPISGHRSVSWYQQTPGQGLQFLFEYFSETQRNKGNFPGRFSGRQFSNSRSEMNVSTLELGDSALYLCASSLVGQGGTEAFFGQGTRLTVV.

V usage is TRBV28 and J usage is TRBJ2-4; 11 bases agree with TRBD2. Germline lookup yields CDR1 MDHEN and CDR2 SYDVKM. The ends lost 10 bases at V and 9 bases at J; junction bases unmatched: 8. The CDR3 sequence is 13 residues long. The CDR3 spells CATLTSGTSIQYF. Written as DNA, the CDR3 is TGTGCCACCCTGACTAGCGGGACATCCATTCAGTACTTC.

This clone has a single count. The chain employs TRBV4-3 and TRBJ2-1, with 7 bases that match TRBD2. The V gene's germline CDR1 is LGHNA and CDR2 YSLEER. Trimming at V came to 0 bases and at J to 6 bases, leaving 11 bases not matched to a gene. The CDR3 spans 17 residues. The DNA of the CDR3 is TGCGCCAGCAGCCAAGATTTGGGGGTAGCGGGTAGCAATGAGCAGTTCTTC. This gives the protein CASSQDLGVAGSNEQFF.